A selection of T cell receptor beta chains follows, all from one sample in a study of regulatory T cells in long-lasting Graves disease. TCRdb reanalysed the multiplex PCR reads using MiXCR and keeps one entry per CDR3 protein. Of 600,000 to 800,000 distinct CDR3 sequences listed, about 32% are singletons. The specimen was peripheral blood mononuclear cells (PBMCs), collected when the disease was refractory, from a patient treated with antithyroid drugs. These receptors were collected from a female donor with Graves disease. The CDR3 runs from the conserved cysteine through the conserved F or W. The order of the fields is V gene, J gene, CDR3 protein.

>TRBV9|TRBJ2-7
CASSPRTGGADEQYF
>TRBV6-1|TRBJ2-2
CASSTDTNTGELFF
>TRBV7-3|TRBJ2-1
CASSSTASSHNEQFF
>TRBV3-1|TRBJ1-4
CASSQGSGVSEKLFF
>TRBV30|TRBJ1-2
CAWSLLRGGLGYTF
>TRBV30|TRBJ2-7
CAWSVQGGAEQYF
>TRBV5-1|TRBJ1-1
CASSGTGVTSGTEAFF
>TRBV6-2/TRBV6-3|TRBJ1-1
CASSQGPDAFF
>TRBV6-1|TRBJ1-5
CASSEVLTLNQPQHF
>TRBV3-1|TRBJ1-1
CASSPTKGWGTEAFF
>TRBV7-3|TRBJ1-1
CASSLRLGGWTEAFF
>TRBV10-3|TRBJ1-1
CAIRQGVNTEAFF
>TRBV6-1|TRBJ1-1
CASSPPGQGAAFF
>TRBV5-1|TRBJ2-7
CASSLWDSYEQYF
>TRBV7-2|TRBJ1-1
CASSSVRTEAFF
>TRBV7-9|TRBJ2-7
CASSVMGGSEQYF
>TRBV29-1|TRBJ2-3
CSVEDHTDTQYF
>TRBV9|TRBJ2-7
CASSPRIDSSYEQYF
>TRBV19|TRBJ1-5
CASSGGLEGRRLNQPQHF
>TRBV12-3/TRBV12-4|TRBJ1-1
CASSLSRVGTEAFF
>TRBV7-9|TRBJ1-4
CASSDPTGTYEKLFF
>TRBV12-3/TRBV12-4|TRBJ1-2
CASRGGTAFYGYTF